This T cell receptor beta chain originates from a study of beta chain features in type 1 diabetes. Findings of the study overall: For type 1 diabetes patients, VDJ junctions showed fewer insertions and more deletions. Any HLA effect on TCRB rearrangement was left unresolved by small sub-analyses. In all four CD4+ subsets, TCRB CDR3 length was significantly, moderately reduced in type 1 diabetes.

Germline values: CDR1 SGHDN, CDR2 FVKESK. This CDR3 spans 15 amino acids. Trimming shortened V by 4 bases and J by 5 bases, and 17 bases separated the two germline ends. This clone was seen a single time. Its antigen is not identified. Expressed TCRB transcripts were sequenced after all isolated RNA was converted to cDNA. Mean read depth for naive, central memory and regulatory T cell samples was approximately 3.57 million reads. TCRdb's table, derived via immunoSEQ multiplex PCR, lists solely in-frame clones and lacks some. This sample has more than 120,000 clones, with around 13% found just once. The sample was central memory CD4+ T cells from blood. The receptor was isolated from a man younger than 35 with type 1 diabetes. V gene TRBV14 combines with J gene TRBJ2-5, with D tentatively TRBD1 (6 bases). The chain's CDR3 is CASSPLGQGSETQYF. The CDR3, as DNA: TGTGCCAGCAGCCCCCTGGGACAAGGTAGCGAGACCCAGTACTTC.